These 7 T cell receptor beta chains were all obtained from the same sample, sequenced in a study of blood T cell repertoires in COVID-19. The table came from immunoSEQ multiplex PCR; TCRdb's copy has only in-frame clones and leaves some out. Of nearly 95,000 clones in the sample, around 86% were seen once. Sequenced sample: peripheral blood. These receptor sequences come from a woman aged 80 or over with acute or convalescent COVID-19.

The table lists this clone with a count of one. The genes are TRBV4-1 and TRBJ1-2; TRBD1 matches 8 bases. V lost 1 base, J lost 8 bases, and 12 bases stayed unmatched. This CDR3 comprises 16 residues. CDR1 is MGHRA, CDR2 YSYEKL, per germline. The CDR3 DNA follows: TGCGCCAGCAGCCAAGCCGGGACAGGCCACATACGGGGCTACACCTTC. Its translation is CASSQAGTGHIRGYTF.

This chain connects TRBV29-1 to TRBJ2-5, with 7 bases matching TRBD2. Germline lookup yields CDR1 SQVTM and CDR2 ANQGSEA. The CDR3 has 14 amino acids. Trimming at V came to 8 bases and at J to 7 bases, leaving 16 bases not matched to a gene. As DNA, the CDR3 is TGCAGCCACCTGCGGGACTACACGACCCGGACCCAGTACTTC. It codes for CSHLRDYTTRTQYF.

V gene TRBV19 combines with J gene TRBJ1-1; no firm D call. Per germline, CDR1 LNHDA and CDR2 SQIVND (reference sequence). The V gene lost 5 bases and the J gene lost 1 base, with 8 bases spanning the gap. This CDR3 is 13 amino acids long. The CDR3 coding sequence is TGTGCCAGTAGTCCTCTCAGGAACACTGAAGCTTTCTTT. It encodes CASSPLRNTEAFF.

V usage is TRBV5-1 and J usage is TRBJ2-7; the D gene is possibly TRBD2 (5 bases). The germline V gene encodes CDR1 SGHRS and CDR2 YFSETQ. V was trimmed by 5 bases and J by 0 bases, leaving 15 bases between them. The CDR3 totals 15 residues. This CDR3 is CASSVDSPASYEQYF. Here the CDR3 DNA reads TGCGCCAGCAGTGTGGACTCCCCGGCCTCCTACGAGCAGTACTTC.

This chain connects TRBV24-1 to TRBJ1-3; 7 nucleotides line up with TRBD1. The CDR3 extends over 13 amino acids. The germline CDR1 and CDR2 sequences are KGHDR and SFDVKD. With 9 bases clipped from V and 6 bases from J, the junction kept 7 bases outside the gene matches. CDR3: CATGGQEQNTIYF. CDR3 DNA sequence: TGTGCCACCGGAGGACAGGAGCAAAACACCATATATTTT.

V and J are TRBV12-3 or TRBV12-4 and TRBJ2-5, with D unresolved. Between the trimmed V and J ends, which lost 3 bases and 4 bases, there was a span of 6 bases. There are 12 residues in the CDR3. For the CDR3, the DNA is TGTGCCAGCAGTTTCTCGGGAGAGACCCAGTACTTC. It yields the protein CASSFSGETQYF.

The sample holds a few counts of this clone. V and J are TRBV5-6 and TRBJ1-4, with TRBD1 identical over 7 bases. After removal of 0 bases from V and 7 bases from J, the junction contained 3 bases not matched to a gene. Germline V gives CDR1 SGHDT, CDR2 YYEEEE. This CDR3 has 14 amino acids. This chain's CDR3 is CASSLGQGGEKLFF. The CDR3 coding sequence is TGTGCCAGCAGCTTGGGACAGGGCGGTGAAAAACTGTTTTTT.